This TCR beta chain came from a study of blood T cell repertoires in COVID-19. About the research overall: Samples taken during acute and convalescent COVID-19 were collected in the United States, Italy and Spain. Sample material is recorded as cDNA or gDNA derived from T cells, B-cell-depleted T cells, or PBMCs.

This CDR3 spans 16 amino acids. Unmatched junction bases numbered 10, after V lost 4 bases and J lost 2 bases. Germline CDR1 reads SGHDT; CDR2 reads YYEEEE. Per the original methods: Amplifying reference gene primers gave estimates of nucleated cell counts. Some clones are missing from TCRdb's copy, which holds only in-frame ones; the method was immunoSEQ multiplex PCR. V and J calls and clone size are given by that table; D and trimming were obtained from the DNA. The sample shows 55,000 to 90,000 clones, approximately 77% of them seen only once. The chain has TRBV5-6 and TRBJ1-2; 8 nucleotides match TRBD1. This TCR came from a woman aged 65 to 85 with acute or convalescent COVID-19. Specimen: peripheral blood. The CDR3 nucleotides read TGTGCCAGCAGCCACGCCGGGACAGGACGGAACTATGGCTACACCTTC. The encoded protein is CASSHAGTGRNYGYTF.